This T cell receptor beta chain stems from a study of T cell repertoires in cytomegalovirus infection. Whole-study context: Indicated by public TCR beta signatures were CMV infection and matching HLA type.

Trimming pared 4 bases from V and 0 bases from J, leaving 17 bases between. CDR1 is SGHRS, CDR2 YFSETQ, per germline. The CDR3 covers 17 residues. This clonotype was recorded a few times. MiXCR, applied by TCRdb to the reads, yields one record per CDR3 protein. Among fewer than 250,000 distinct CDR3 sequences listed, roughly 12% were seen once. The material sequenced was PBMCs. This chain joins TRBV5-1 and TRBJ1-3; TRBD1 might be the D (5 bases). The sequence was collected from a human donor in good health (CMV status not recorded). Some clones in this sample may be carry-over from other donors' samples. CDR3 DNA: TGCGCCAGCAGCCTCACTCCGGGACGGATCTCTGGAAACACCATATATTTT. This sequence encodes CASSLTPGRISGNTIYF.